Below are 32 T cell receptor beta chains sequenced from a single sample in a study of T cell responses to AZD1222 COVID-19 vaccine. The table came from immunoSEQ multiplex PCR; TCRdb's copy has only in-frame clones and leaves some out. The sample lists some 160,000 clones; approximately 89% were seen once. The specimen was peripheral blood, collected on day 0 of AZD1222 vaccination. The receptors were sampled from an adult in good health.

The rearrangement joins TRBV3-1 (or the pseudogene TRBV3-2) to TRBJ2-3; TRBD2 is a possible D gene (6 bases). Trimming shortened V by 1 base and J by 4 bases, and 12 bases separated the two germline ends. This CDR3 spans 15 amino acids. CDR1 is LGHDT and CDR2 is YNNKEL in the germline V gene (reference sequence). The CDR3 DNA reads TGTGCCAGCAGCCAAGTATCGGGAGCGGCAGATACGCAGTATTTT. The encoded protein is CASSQVSGAADTQYF.

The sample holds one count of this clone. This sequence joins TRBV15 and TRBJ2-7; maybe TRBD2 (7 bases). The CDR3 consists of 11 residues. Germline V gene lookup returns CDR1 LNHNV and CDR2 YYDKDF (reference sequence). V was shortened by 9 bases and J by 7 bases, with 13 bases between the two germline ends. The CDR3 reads CATRGAGEQYF. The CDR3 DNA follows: TGTGCCACACGGGGGGCTGGGGAGCAGTACTTC.

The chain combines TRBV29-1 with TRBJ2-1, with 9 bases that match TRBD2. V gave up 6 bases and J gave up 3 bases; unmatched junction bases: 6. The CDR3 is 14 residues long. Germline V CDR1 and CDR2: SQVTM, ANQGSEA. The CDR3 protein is CSVLGTSRYNEQFF. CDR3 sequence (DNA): TGCAGCGTCCTAGGGACTAGCCGCTACAATGAGCAGTTCTTC.

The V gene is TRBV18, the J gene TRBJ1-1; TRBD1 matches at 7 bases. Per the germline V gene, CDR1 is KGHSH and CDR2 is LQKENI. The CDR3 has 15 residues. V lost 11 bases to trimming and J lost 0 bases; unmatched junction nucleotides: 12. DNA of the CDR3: TGTGCCTCCCAGCCGGACAGGTATATGAACACTGAAGCTTTCTTT. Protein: CASQPDRYMNTEAFF.

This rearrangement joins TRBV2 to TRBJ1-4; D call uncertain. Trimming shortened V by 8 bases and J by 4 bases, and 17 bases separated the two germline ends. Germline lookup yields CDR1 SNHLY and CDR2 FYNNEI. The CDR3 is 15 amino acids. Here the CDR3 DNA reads TGTGCCAGCGGTGGGGTCGGGCTACATAATGAAAAACTGTTTTTT. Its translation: CASGGVGLHNEKLFF.

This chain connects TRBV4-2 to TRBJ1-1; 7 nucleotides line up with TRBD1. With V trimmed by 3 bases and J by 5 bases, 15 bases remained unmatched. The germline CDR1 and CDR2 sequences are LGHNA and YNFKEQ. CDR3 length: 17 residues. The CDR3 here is CASSQMPGITGDTEAFF. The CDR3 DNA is TGTGCCAGCAGCCAGATGCCCGGGATAACAGGGGATACTGAAGCTTTCTTT.

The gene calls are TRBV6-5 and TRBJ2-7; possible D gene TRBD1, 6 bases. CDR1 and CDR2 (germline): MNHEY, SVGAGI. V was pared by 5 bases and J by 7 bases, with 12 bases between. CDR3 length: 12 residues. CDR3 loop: CASSRTGQEQYF. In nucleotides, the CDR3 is TGTGCCAGCAGTCGCACTGGACAGGAGCAGTACTTC.

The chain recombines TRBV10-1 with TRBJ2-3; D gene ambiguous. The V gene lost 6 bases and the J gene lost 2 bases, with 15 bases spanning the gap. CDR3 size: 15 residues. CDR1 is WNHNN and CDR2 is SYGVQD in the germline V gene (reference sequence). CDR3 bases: TGCGCCAGCAGCCCCGGCCTGTTTTCCACAGATACGCAGTATTTT. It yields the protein CASSPGLFSTDTQYF.

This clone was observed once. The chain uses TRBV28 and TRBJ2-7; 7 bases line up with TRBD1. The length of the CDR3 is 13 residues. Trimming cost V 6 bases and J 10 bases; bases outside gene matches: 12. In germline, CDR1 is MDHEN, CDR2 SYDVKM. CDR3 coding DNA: TGTGCCAGCAGCAGAACTTGGGACAGAGGTCAGTACTTC. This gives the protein CASSRTWDRGQYF.

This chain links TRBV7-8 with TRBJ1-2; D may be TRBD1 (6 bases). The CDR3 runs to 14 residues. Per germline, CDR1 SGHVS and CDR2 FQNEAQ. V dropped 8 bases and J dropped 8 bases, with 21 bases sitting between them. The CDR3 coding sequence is TGTGCCAGCGAACCGGGGGGACAATCTAGAGGCTACACCTTC. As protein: CASEPGGQSRGYTF.

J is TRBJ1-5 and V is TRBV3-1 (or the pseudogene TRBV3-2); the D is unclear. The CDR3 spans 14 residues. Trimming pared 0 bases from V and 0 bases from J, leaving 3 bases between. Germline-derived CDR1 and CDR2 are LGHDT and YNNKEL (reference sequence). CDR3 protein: CASSQDFSNQPQHF. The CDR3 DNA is TGTGCCAGCAGCCAAGATTTTAGCAATCAGCCCCAGCATTTT.

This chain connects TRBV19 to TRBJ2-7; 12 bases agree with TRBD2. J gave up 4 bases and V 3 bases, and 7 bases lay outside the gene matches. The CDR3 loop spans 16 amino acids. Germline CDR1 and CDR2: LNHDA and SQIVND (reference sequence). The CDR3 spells CASSIGLAGGKYEQYF. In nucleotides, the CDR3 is TGTGCCAGTAGTATCGGCCTAGCGGGAGGGAAATACGAGCAGTACTTC.

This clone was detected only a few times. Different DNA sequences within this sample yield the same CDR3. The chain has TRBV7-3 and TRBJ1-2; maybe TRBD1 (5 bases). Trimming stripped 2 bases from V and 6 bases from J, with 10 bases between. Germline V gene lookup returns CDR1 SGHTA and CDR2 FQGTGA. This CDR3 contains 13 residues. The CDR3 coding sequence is TGTGCCAGCAGCTTATCCCCAGGGAATGGCTACACCTTC. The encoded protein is CASSLSPGNGYTF.

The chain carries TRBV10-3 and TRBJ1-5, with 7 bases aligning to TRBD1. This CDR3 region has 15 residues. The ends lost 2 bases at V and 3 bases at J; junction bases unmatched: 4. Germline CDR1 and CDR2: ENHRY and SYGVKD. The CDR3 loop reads CAISEGGQTNQPQHF. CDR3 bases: TGTGCCATCAGTGAGGGGGGACAGACCAATCAGCCCCAGCATTTT.

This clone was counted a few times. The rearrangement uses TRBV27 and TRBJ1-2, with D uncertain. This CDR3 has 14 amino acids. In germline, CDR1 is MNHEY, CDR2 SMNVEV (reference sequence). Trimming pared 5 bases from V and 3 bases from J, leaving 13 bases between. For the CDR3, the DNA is TGTGCCAGCAGTAGCGGGTTTGGGGACTATGGCTACACCTTC. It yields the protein CASSSGFGDYGYTF.

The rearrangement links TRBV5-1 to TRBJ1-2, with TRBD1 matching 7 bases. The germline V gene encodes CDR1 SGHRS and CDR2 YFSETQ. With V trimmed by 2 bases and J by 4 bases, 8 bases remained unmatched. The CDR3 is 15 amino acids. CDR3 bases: TGCGCCAGCAGCTTTCGACAGGGCCCCGTCTATGGCTACACCTTC. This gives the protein CASSFRQGPVYGYTF.

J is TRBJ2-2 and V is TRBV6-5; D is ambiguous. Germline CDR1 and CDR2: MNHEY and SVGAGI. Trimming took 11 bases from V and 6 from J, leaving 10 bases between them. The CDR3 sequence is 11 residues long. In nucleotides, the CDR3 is TGTGCCCTAAGGGCTGCCGGGGAGCTGTTTTTT. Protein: CALRAAGELFF.

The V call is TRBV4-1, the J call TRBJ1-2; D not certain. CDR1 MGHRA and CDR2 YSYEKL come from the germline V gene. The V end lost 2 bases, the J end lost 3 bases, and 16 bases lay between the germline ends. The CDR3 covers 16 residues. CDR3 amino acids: CASSQNTEPTHYGYTF. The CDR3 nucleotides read TGCGCCAGCAGCCAAAACACAGAGCCGACCCACTATGGCTACACCTTC.

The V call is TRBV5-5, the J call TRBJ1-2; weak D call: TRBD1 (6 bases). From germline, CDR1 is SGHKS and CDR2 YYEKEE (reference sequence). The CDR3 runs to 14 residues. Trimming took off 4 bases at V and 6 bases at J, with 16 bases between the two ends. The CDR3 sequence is CASSKLQGFDGYTF. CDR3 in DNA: TGTGCCAGCAGCAAACTACAGGGATTCGATGGCTACACCTTC.

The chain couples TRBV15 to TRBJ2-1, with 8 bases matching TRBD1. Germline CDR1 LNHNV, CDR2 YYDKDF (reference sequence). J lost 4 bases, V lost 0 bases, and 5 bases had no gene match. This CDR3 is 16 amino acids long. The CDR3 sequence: CATSRDLTGVYNEQFF. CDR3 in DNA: TGTGCCACCAGCAGAGATCTGACAGGGGTGTACAATGAGCAGTTCTTC.

This CDR3 is CASSSGQGSYTF. As DNA, the CDR3 is TGTGCCAGCAGTTCGGGACAGGGGAGCTACACCTTC. The chain carries TRBV28 and TRBJ1-2, with 10 nucleotides matching TRBD1. With 4 bases clipped from V and 9 bases from J, the junction kept 2 bases outside the gene matches. Germline V CDR1 and CDR2: MDHEN, SYDVKM. This CDR3 is 12 amino acids long.

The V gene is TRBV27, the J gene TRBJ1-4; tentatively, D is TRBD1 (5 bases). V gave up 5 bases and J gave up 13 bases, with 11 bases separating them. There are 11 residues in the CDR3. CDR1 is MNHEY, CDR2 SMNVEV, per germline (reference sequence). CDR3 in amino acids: CASSPRRGLFF. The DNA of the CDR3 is TGTGCCAGCAGTCCTCGAAGGGGACTGTTTTTT.

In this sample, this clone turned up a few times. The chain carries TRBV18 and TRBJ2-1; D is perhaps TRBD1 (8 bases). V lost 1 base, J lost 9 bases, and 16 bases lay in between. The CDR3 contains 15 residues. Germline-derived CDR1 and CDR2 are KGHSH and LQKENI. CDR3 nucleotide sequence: TGTGCCAGCTCACCACGCAACAGGGGGGGAGGTGAGCAGTTCTTC. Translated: CASSPRNRGGGEQFF.

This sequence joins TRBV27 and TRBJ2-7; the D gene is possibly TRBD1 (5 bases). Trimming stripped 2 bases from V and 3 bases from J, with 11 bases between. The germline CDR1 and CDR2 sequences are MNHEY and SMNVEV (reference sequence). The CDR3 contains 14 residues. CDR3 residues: CASSLGADFYEQYF. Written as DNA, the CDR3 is TGTGCCAGCAGTTTAGGGGCGGATTTCTACGAGCAGTACTTC.

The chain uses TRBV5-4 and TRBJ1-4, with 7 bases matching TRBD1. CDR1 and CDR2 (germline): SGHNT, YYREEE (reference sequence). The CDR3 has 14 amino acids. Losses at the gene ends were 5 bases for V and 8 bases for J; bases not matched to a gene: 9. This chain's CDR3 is CASSSTGPKEKLFF. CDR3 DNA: TGTGCCAGCAGTTCGACAGGGCCCAAAGAAAAACTGTTTTTT. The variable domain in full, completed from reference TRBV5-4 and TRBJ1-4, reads ETGVTQSPTHLIKTRGQQVTLRCSSQSGHNTVSWYQQALGQGPQFIFQYYREEENGRGNFPPRFSGLQFPNYSSELNVNALELDDSALYLCASSSTGPKEKLFFGSGTQLSVL.

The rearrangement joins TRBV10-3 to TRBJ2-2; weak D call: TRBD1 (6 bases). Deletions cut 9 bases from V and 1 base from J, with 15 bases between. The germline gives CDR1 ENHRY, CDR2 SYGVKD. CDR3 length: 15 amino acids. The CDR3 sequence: CAIGGTGMNTGELFF. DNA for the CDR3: TGTGCCATTGGGGGTACAGGGATGAACACCGGGGAGCTGTTTTTT.

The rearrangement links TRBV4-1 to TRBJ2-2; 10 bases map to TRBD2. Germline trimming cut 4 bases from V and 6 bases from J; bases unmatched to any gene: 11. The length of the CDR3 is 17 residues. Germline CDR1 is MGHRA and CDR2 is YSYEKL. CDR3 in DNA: TGCGCCAGCAGCCGTCCCTCAGCGGGAGGGCCCTCCGGGGAGCTGTTTTTT. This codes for CASSRPSAGGPSGELFF.

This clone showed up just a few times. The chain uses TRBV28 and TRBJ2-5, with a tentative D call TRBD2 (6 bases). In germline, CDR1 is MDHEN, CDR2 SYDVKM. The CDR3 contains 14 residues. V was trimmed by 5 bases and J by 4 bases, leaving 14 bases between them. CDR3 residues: CASSQSGAGETQYF. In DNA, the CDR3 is TGTGCCAGCAGTCAATCGGGAGCGGGAGAGACCCAGTACTTC.

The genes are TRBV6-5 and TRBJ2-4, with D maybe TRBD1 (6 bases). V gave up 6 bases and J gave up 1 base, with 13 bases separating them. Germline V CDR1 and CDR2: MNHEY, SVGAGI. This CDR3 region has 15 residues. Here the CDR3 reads CASRTGRGAKNIQYF. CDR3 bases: TGTGCCAGCAGAACAGGCAGGGGTGCCAAAAACATTCAGTACTTC.

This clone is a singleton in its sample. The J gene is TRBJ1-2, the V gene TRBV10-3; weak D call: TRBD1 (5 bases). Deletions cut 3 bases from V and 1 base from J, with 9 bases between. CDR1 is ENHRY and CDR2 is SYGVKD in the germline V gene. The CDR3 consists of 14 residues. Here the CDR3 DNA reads TGTGCCATCAGTGACCCGGGGGTTAACTATGGCTACACCTTC. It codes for CAISDPGVNYGYTF.

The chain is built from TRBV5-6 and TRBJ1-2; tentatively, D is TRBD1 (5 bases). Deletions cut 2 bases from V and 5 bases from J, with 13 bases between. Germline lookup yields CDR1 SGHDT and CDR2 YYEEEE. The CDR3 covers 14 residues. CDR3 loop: CASSFGQEGYGYTF. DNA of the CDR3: TGTGCCAGCAGCTTTGGTCAGGAGGGGTATGGCTACACCTTC.

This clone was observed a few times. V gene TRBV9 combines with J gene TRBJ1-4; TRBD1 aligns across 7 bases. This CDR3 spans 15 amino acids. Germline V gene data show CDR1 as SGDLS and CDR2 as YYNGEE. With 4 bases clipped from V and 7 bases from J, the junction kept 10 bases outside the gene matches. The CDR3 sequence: CASSQGQVGSEKLFF. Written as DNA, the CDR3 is TGTGCCAGCAGCCAAGGACAGGTCGGGTCTGAAAAACTGTTTTTT.